This TCR beta chain is drawn from a study of CD8 T cells in ankylosing spondylitis. General study points: It appeared that ankylosing spondylitis blood was characterized by a TCR beta motif of roughly 8 highly homologous variants. Reportedly, significant enrichment of disease-linked clones occurred in matched ankylosing spondylitis synovial fluid. Some of these motif variants have turned up before, in reports on reactive arthritis synovial fluid and blood.

This clonotype appeared a few times. Its antigen is currently unknown. Using quantitative 5'-RACE with molecular barcodes, the authors made TCR beta libraries. TCRdb re-called the 5' RACE reads with MiXCR, one entry per CDR3 protein. The table includes hundreds of thousands of distinct CDR3 sequences, about 11% detected once. The germline V and J ends were trimmed by 4 bases and 4 bases, with 6 bases remaining between them. Germline V lookup: CDR1 KGHDR, CDR2 SFDVKD. CDR3 length equals 12 residues. The clonotype was recovered from a male donor with ankylosing spondylitis or in good health (not recorded which). The chain joins TRBV24-1 to TRBJ1-1; the D is unclear. Sequenced material: blood, either unsorted or a sorted T cell fraction (not recorded which). The CDR3 DNA follows: TGTGCCACCAGTGAAAGTCTCACTGAAGCTTTCTTT. Protein: CATSESLTEAFF.